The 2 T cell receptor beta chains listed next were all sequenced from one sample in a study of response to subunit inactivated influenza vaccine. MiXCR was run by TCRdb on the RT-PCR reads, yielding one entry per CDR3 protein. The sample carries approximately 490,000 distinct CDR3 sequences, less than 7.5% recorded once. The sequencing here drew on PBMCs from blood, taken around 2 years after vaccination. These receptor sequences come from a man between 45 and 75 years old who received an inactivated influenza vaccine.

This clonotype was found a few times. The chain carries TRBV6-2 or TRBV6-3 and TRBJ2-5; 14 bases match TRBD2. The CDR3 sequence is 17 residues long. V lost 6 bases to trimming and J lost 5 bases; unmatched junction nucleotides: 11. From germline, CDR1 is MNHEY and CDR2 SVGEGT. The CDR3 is CASRERQGLAGEETQYF. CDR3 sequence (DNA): TGTGCCAGCAGGGAGAGGCAGGGACTAGCGGGGGAGGAGACCCAGTACTTC.

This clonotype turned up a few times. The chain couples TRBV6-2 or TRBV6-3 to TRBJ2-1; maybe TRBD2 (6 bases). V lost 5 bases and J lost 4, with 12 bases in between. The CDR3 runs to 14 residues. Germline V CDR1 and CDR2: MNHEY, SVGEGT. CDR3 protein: CASSPPGTYNEQFF. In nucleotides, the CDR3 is TGTGCCAGCAGTCCTCCCGGGACTTACAATGAGCAGTTCTTC.